Listed below are T cell receptor beta chains from one sample, sequenced in a study of blood T cell repertoires in COVID-19. Here immunoSEQ multiplex PCR was the method, and the copy in TCRdb shows in-frame clones only, minus some. This table has fewer than 350,000 clones, around 85% appearing once. What was sequenced was PBMCs or T cells enriched from blood (not recorded which). Receptor source: a woman aged 45-65 years who had recovered from COVID-19. Each CDR3 is given with its conserved first and last residue. D genes are given only for firm matches. Part of the rows lack a size; the others show once, few, many or a class for expanded clones.

TRBJ2-1,NA,TRBV5-6,13,NA,TGTGCCAGCAGCTTGGGGACTGGGCGGGGGCAGTTCTTC,CASSLGTGRGQFF
TRBJ1-6,NA,TRBV5-1,14,NA,TGCGCCAGCAGCTTGCCGACAGGTGATTCACCCCTCCACTTT,CASSLPTGDSPLHF
TRBJ2-1,NA,TRBV3-1/TRBV3-2,16,NA,TGTGCCAGCAGCCAAGATTGGACTAACCAATACAATGAGCAGTTCTTC,CASSQDWTNQYNEQFF
TRBJ1-5,NA,TRBV2,16,once,TGTGCCAGCACCGAGGACGGAGGGATCGACAATCAGCCCCAGCATTTT,CASTEDGGIDNQPQHF
TRBJ2-5,NA,TRBV7-9,13,NA,TGTGCCAGCAGCTTAAATCTCAACTGGACCCAGTACTTC,CASSLNLNWTQYF
TRBJ1-1,NA,TRBV2,12,NA,TGTGCCAGCAATACGGGGTTTACTGAAGCTTTCTTT,CASNTGFTEAFF
TRBJ1-6,NA,TRBV7-9,17,NA,TGTGCCAGCAGCTTAGCGATCGGGGGGCCGGAAAATTCACCCCTCCACTTT,CASSLAIGGPENSPLHF
TRBJ2-1,TRBD2,TRBV11-2,12,NA,TGTGCCAGCAGTCACGGGGGGGACGAGCAGTTCTTC,CASSHGGDEQFF
TRBJ2-3,TRBD2,TRBV19,19,NA,TGTGCCAGTAGTAACGGACTAGCGGGAGGGCCTACTGGGGGAGATACGCAGTATTTT,CASSNGLAGGPTGGDTQYF
TRBJ2-7,TRBD1,TRBV19,14,few,TGTGCCAGTAGGACCGGGACAGGGTCCTACGAGCAGTACTTC,CASRTGTGSYEQYF
TRBJ2-7,NA,TRBV15,15,NA,TGTGCCACCAGCAGAGATTACCCCCCGGCGGCCGAGCAGTACTTC,CATSRDYPPAAEQYF
TRBJ2-2,TRBD2,TRBV28,16,NA,TGTGCCAGCAGTTTTTTGGGAGGGATGAGTACCGGGGAGCTGTTTTTT,CASSFLGGMSTGELFF
TRBJ2-4,NA,TRBV7-2,13,NA,TGTGCCAGCAGCCCGAGGGTAGGGAACATTCAGTACTTC,CASSPRVGNIQYF
TRBJ2-7,TRBD1,TRBV27,15,NA,TGTGCCAGCAGTTTAAGGGACAGGGGGGGATACGAGCAGTACTTC,CASSLRDRGGYEQYF
TRBJ2-2,NA,TRBV20-1,12,NA,TGCAGTGCTAGTCGGGACACCGGGGAGCTGTTTTTT,CSASRDTGELFF
TRBJ2-7,NA,TRBV12-3/TRBV12-4,12,NA,TGTGCCAGCAGTTCAGGGTGGGGAGAGCAGTACTTC,CASSSGWGEQYF
TRBJ1-5,TRBD1,TRBV4-2,18,NA,TGTGCCAGCAGCCAATACCTCCGGGACAGGGGTTTAAATCAGCCCCAGCATTTT,CASSQYLRDRGLNQPQHF
TRBJ2-2,TRBD2,TRBV25-1,16,NA,TGTGCCAGCAGGGGGGAGCTAGCGGGAGTGAACGGGGAGCTGTTTTTT,CASRGELAGVNGELFF
TRBJ2-3,NA,TRBV9,14,once,TGTGCCAGCAGTAGCCGCGGGACTGCAGATACGCAGTATTTT,CASSSRGTADTQYF
TRBJ2-2,NA,TRBV9,15,few,TGTGCCAGCAGCGTAGGGGGAGCGAACACCGGGGAGCTGTTTTTT,CASSVGGANTGELFF
TRBJ2-2,NA,TRBV2,15,NA,TGTGCCAGCAGTGGAGTTCAGGGGAGCACCGGGGAGCTGTTTTTT,CASSGVQGSTGELFF
TRBJ2-7,TRBD1,TRBV6-6,13,NA,TGTGCCAGCAGTTACCACAGGGGCAACGAGCAGTACTTC,CASSYHRGNEQYF